This T cell receptor (beta chain) emerged from a study of technical replicates of blood from a handful of donors. Sequenced by immunoSEQ multiplex PCR; TCRdb stores in-frame clones only, minus some. The repertoire has tens of thousands of clones, around 92% of them found once; the top ten carry less than 0.5%. This CDR3 region has 17 residues. V dropped 1 base and J dropped 3; count of bases not matched to a gene: 8. Per the germline V gene, CDR1 is ENHRY and CDR2 is SYGVKD. Material: T cells isolated from PBMCs. The origin of this receptor is a human donor in good health. The V call is TRBV10-3, the J call TRBJ2-2, with TRBD2 matching over 7 bases. CDR3 coding DNA: TGTGCCATCAGTGAGTTAAGTCCTAGCGGAGACACCGGGGAGCTGTTTTTT. Amino acids: CAISELSPSGDTGELFF.